This T cell receptor beta chain was profiled in a study of T cell repertoires in ileal Crohn's disease. As for the study in general: About half of patients got postoperative therapy: roughly 12 thiopurines, fewer than 20 anti-TNF. Study observations and caveats: High-frequency clones were more common in sorted CD8 than CD4 cells. Active smokers at surgery had more clonal expansions than non-smokers. Endoscopic recurrence occurred in every patient whose clonality exceeded 26.8%.

On this clone: Its antigen remains unidentified.

Indicated time point: inflamed ileum from the surgical specimen. The data were produced by immunoSEQ multiplex PCR, yet TCRdb's version contains in-frame clones alone and is incomplete. The data contain 9,000 to 13,000 clones, around 90% of them seen just once; the ten biggest clones take up 9% to 9.5%. The CDR3 has 15 residues. Germline values: CDR1 SGHNT, CDR2 YENEEA. Trimming shortened V by 4 bases and J by 1 base, and 8 bases separated the two germline ends. This clonotype originated in an adult with Crohn's disease. This chain joins TRBV11-3 and TRBJ2-6, with D possibly matching TRBD1 (6 bases). The sample comprised ileal tissue. The chain's CDR3 is CASSSGVSGANVLTF. The CDR3 coding sequence is TGTGCCAGCAGCTCAGGGGTATCTGGGGCCAACGTCCTGACTTTC.